This TCR beta chain was observed in a study of T cell responses to AZD1222 COVID-19 vaccine. The table came from immunoSEQ multiplex PCR; TCRdb's copy has only in-frame clones and leaves some out. The repertoire includes some 120,000 clones, 80% to 95% of them detected once, and 0.8% to 1.1% sits in the top ten. Trimming cost V 5 bases and J 7 bases, with 15 bases left between them. The CDR3 is 14 amino acids. Germline CDR1 and CDR2: SGHVS and FQNEAQ. The rearrangement links TRBV7-8 to TRBJ2-1, with TRBD1 as a possible D gene (5 bases). The clonotype was recovered from an adult in good health. This specimen was peripheral blood, taken on day 0 of AZD1222 vaccination. CDR3 in amino acids: CASSPFSRQNEQFF. CDR3 DNA sequence: TGTGCCAGCAGCCCCTTCTCCCGACAGAATGAGCAGTTCTTC. The full variable domain, its missing parts supplied by reference TRBV7-8 and TRBJ2-1, is GAGVSQSPRYKVAKRGQDVALRCDPISGHVSLFWYQQALGQGPEFLTYFQNEAQLDKSGLPSDRFFAERPEGSVSTLKIQRTQQEDSAVYLCASSPFSRQNEQFFGPGTRLTVL.